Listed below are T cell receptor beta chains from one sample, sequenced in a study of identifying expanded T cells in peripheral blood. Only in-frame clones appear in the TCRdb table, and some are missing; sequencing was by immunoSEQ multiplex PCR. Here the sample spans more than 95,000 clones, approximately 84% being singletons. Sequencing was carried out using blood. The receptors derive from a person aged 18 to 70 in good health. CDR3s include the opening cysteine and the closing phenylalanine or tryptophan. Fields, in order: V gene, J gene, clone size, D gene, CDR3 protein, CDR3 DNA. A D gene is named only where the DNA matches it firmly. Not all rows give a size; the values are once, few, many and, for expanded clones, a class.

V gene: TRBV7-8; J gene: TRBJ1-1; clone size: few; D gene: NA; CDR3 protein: CASSHTVNTEAFF; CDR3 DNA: TGTGCCAGCAGCCACACAGTGAACACTGAAGCTTTCTTT
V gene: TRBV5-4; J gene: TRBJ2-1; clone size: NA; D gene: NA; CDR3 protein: CASSLGGRVENEQFF; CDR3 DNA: TGTGCCAGCAGCTTGGGAGGGAGAGTAGAGAATGAGCAGTTCTTC
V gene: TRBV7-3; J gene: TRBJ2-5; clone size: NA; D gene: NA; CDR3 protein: CASSLSDHKTQYF; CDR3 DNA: TGTGCCAGCAGCTTAAGCGACCATAAGACCCAGTACTTC
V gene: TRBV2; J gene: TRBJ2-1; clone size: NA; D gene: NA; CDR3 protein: CASSDVYSRVDEQFF; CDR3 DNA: TGTGCCAGCAGTGATGTGTACAGCAGGGTGGATGAGCAGTTCTTC
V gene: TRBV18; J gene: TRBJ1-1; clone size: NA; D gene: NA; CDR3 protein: CASSPRDLFDTEAFF; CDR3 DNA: TGTGCCAGCTCACCGCGAGATCTGTTTGATACTGAAGCTTTCTTT
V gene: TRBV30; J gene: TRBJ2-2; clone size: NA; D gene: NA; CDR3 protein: CAWSEGRTGELFF; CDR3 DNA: TGTGCCTGGAGTGAGGGCCGGACCGGGGAGCTGTTTTTT
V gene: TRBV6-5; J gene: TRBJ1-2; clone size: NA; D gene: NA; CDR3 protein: CASGRGQYGYTF; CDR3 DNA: TGTGCCAGCGGTCGCGGACAGTATGGCTACACCTTC
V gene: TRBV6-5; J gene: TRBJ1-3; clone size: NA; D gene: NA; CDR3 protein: CASRNPGNTIYF; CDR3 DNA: TGTGCCAGCAGAAACCCTGGAAACACCATATATTTT
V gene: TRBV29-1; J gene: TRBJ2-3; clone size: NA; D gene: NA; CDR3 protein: CSVGGGRTDTQYF; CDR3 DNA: TGCAGCGTTGGAGGGGGGCGTACAGATACGCAGTATTTT
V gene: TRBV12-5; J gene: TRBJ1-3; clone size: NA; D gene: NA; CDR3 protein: CASLWGPGNTIYF; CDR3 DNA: TGTGCTAGTTTGTGGGGGCCTGGAAACACCATATATTTT